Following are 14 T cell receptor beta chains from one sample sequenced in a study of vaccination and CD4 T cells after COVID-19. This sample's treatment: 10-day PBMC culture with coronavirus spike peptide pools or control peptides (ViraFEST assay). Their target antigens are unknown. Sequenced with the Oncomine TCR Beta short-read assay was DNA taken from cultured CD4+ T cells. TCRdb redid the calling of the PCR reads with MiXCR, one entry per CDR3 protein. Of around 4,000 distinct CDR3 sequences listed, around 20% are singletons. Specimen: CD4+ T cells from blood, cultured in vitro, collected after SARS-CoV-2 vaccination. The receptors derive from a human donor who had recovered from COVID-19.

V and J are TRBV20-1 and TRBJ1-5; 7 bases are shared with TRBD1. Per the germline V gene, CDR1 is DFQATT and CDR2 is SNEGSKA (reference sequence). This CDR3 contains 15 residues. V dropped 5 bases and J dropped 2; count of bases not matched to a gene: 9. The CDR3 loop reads CSAPSTGTGNQPQHF. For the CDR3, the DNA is TGCAGTGCTCCCTCTACCGGGACAGGCAATCAGCCCCAGCATTTT.

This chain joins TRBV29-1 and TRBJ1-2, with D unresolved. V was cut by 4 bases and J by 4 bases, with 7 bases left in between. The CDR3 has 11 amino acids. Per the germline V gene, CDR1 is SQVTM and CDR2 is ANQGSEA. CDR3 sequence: CSVAGSYGYTF. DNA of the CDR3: TGCAGCGTTGCCGGATCCTATGGCTACACCTTC.

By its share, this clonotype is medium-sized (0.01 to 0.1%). The CDR3 DNA reads as TGTGCCAGCAGGTCGACCGGGACAGGGGCAGGAGAGCAGTACTTC. Amino acid sequence: CASRSTGTGAGEQYF. This rearrangement joins TRBV7-3 to TRBJ2-7; 10 positions agree with TRBD1. Germline-derived CDR1 and CDR2 are SGHTA and FQGTGA. This CDR3 comprises 15 residues. J was trimmed by 7 bases and V by 6 bases; bases with no gene match: 12. The full variable domain, with the rest looked up from reference TRBV7-3 and TRBJ2-7, is GAGVSQTPSNKVTEKGKYVELRCDPISGHTALYWYRQSLGQGPEFLIYFQGTGAADDSGLPNDRFFAVRPEGSVSTLKIQRTERGDSAVYLCASRSTGTGAGEQYFGPGTRLTVT.

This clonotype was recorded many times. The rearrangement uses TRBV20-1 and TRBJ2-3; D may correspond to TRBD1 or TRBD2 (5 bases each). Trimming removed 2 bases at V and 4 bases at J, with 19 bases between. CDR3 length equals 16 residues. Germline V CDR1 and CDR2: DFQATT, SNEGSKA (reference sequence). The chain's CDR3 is CSARSPMVGESDTQYF. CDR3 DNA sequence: TGCAGTGCTAGATCTCCCATGGTGGGGGAATCAGATACGCAGTATTTT.

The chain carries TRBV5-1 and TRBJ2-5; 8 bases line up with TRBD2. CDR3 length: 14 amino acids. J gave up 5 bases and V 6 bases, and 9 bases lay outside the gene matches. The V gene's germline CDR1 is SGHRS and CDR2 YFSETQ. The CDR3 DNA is TGCGCCAGCACCCCCGGGGGGGCCTCCGAGACCCAGTACTTC. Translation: CASTPGGASETQYF. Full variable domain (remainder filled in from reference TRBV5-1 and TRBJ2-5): KAGVTQTPRYLIKTRGQQVTLSCSPISGHRSVSWYQQTPGQGLQFLFEYFSETQRNKGNFPGRFSGRQFSNSRSEMNVSTLELGDSALYLCASTPGGASETQYFGPGTRLLVL.

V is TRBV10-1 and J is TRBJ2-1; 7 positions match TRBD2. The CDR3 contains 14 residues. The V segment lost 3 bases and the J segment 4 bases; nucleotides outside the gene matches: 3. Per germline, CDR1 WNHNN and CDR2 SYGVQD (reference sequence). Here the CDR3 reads CASSESGEYNEQFF. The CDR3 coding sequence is TGCGCCAGCAGTGAAAGCGGGGAATACAATGAGCAGTTCTTC.

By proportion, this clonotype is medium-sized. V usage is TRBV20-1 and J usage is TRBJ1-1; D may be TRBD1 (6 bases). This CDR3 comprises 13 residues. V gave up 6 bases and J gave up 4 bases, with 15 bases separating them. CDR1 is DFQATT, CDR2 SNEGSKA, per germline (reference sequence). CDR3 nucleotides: TGCAGTGCCCCGCAGGGAGGGGGCACTGAAGCTTTCTTT. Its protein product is CSAPQGGGTEAFF.

The CDR3 is CASSYSDRGLAGELFF. The CDR3 DNA reads as TGTGCCAGCAGTTACTCCGACAGGGGTTTGGCCGGGGAGCTGTTTTTT. J is TRBJ2-2 and V is TRBV6-5; 8 bases fit TRBD1. The CDR3 covers 16 residues. Unmatched junction bases numbered 6, after V lost 0 bases and J lost 6 bases. Germline CDR1 MNHEY, CDR2 SVGAGI.

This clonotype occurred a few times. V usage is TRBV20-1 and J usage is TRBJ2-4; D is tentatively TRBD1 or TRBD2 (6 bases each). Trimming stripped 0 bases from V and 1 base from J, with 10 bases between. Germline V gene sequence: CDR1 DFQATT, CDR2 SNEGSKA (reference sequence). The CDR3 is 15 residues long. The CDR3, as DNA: TGCAGTGCTAGAGATCAAGGGGGGGCCAAAAACATTCAGTACTTC. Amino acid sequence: CSARDQGGAKNIQYF.

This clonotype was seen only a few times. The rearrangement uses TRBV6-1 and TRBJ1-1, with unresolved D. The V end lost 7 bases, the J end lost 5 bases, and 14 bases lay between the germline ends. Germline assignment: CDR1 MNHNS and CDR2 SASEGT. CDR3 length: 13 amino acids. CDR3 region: CASTANLGTEAFF. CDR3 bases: TGTGCCAGCACCGCGAACCTCGGTACTGAAGCTTTCTTT.

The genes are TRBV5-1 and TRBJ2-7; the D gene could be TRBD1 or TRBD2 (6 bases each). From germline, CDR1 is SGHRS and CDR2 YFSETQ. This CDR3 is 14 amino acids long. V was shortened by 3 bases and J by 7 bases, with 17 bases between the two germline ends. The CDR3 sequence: CASSSGRGGLEQYF. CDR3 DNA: TGCGCCAGCAGCTCGGGCCGAGGGGGACTTGAGCAGTACTTC.

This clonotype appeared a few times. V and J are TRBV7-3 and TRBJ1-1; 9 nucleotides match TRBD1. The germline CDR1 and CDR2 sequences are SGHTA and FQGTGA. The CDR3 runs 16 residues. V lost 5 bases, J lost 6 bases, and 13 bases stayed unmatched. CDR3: CASSPQGAGQGSEAFF. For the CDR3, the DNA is TGTGCCAGCAGCCCACAGGGAGCGGGACAGGGCTCTGAAGCTTTCTTT.

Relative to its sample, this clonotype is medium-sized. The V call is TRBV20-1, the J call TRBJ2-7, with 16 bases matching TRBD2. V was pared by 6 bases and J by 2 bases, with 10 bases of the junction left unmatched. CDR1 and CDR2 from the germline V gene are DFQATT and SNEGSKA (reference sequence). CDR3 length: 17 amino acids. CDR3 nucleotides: TGCAGTGCCAGAATCCCGGGACTAGCGGGGGGGCCCTACGAGCAGTACTTC. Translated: CSARIPGLAGGPYEQYF.

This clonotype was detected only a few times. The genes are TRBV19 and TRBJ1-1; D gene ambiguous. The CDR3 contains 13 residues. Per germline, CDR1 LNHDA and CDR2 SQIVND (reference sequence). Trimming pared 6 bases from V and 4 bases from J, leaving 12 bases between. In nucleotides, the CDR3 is TGTGCCAGTAGCCGACATGGGAGCACTGAAGCTTTCTTT. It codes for CASSRHGSTEAFF.